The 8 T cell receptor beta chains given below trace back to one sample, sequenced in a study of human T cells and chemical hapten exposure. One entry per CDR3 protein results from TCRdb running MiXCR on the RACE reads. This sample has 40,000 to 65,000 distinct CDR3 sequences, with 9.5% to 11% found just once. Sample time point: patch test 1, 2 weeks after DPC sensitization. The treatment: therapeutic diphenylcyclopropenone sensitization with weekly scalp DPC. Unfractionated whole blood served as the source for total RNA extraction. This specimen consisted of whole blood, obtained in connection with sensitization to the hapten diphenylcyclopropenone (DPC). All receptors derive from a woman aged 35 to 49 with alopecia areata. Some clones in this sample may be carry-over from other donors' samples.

CDR3 sequence (DNA): TGTGCCAGCAGTTACCCGGGAATAGCGGGGGGACGTGACCAGAATGAGCAGTTCTTC. This sequence encodes CASSYPGIAGGRDQNEQFF. The rearrangement links TRBV6-2 or TRBV6-3 to TRBJ2-1, with 10 bases identical to TRBD2. Germline trimming cut 2 bases from V and 7 bases from J; bases unmatched to any gene: 17. Germline V gene sequence: CDR1 MNHEY, CDR2 SVGEGT. The CDR3 consists of 19 residues.

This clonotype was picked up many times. In nucleotides, the CDR3 is TGTGCCAGCAGCCCCGCTTCGGGACTAGCGGGCAATGAGCAGTTCTTC. As protein: CASSPASGLAGNEQFF. V and J are TRBV28 and TRBJ2-1, with 12 bases that match TRBD2. The CDR3 sequence is 16 residues long. CDR1 MDHEN and CDR2 SYDVKM come from the germline V gene. Trimming took 6 bases from V and 6 from J; bases not matched to a gene: 9.

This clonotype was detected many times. CDR3 amino acids: CASKLGLSSYEQYF. CDR3 DNA sequence: TGTGCCAGCAAACTTGGACTCAGCTCCTACGAGCAGTACTTC. The chain uses TRBV3-1 and TRBJ2-7; the D gene is possibly TRBD2 (5 bases). This CDR3 contains 14 residues. CDR1 is LGHDT, CDR2 YNNKEL, per germline (reference sequence). Trimming left V 7 bases short and J 0 bases short, with 13 bases between.

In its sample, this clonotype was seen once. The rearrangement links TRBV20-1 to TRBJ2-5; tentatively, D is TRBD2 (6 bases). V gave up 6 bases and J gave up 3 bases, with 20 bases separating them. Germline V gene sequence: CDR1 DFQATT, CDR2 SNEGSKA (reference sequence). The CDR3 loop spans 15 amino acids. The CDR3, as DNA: TGCAGTGCCCCTCAGGGTGGTAGCGGAAAAGAGACCCAGTACTTC. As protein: CSAPQGGSGKETQYF.

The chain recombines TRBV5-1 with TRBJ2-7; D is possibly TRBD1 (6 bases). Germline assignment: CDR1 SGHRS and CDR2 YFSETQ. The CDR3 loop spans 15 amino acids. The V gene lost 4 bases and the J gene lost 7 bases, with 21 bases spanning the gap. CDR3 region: CASSLFDRRSTEQYF. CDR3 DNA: TGCGCCAGCAGCCTATTCGACAGGCGATCTACGGAGCAGTACTTC.

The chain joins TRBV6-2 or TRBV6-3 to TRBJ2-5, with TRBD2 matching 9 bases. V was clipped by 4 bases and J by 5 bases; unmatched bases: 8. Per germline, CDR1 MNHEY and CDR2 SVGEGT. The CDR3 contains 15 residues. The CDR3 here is CASSSEAGGEETQYF. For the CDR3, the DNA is TGTGCCAGCAGTTCAGAAGCGGGAGGTGAGGAGACCCAGTACTTC.

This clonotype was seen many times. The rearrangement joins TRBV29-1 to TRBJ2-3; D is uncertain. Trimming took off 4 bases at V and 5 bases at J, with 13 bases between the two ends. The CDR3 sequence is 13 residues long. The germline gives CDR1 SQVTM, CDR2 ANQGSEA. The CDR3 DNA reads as TGCAGCGTTGCCCAATCTTTAGGAGATACGCAGTATTTT. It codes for CSVAQSLGDTQYF.

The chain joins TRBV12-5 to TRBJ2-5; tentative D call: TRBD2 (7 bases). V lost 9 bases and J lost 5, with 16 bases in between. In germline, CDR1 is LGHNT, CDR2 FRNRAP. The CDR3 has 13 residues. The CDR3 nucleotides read TGTGCTAGCGGCCGGGGGGCCTGGGAGACCCAGTACTTC. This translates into CASGRGAWETQYF.